The 18 T cell receptor beta chains below come from one sample, sequenced in a study of T cell changes during pregnancy in multiple sclerosis. Assay used: immunoSEQ multiplex PCR; TCRdb lists only in-frame clones, some missing. The table has tens of thousands of clones, about 89% seen once. The sample was CD4+ T cells from peripheral blood mononuclear cells, taken in the third trimester of pregnancy. The receptor set was obtained from a female donor in good health, enrolled as a control in a pregnancy study.

The chain uses TRBV19 and TRBJ2-4; TRBD1 matches 10 bases. Germline values: CDR1 LNHDA, CDR2 SQIVND (reference sequence). V lost 6 bases, J lost 10 bases, and 12 bases stayed unmatched. This CDR3 has 15 residues. Here the CDR3 DNA reads TGTGCCAGTAGCCAGAGGACAGGGGGAGGTGGGATTCAGTACTTC. Amino acids: CASSQRTGGGGIQYF.

The CDR3: CASSSRDATDTQYF. The CDR3 DNA sequence: TGTGCCAGCAGTTCGCGGGATGCCACAGATACGCAGTATTTT. The chain employs TRBV27 and TRBJ2-3, with D perhaps TRBD2 (6 bases). The CDR3 loop spans 14 amino acids. Germline loops: CDR1 MNHEY, CDR2 SMNVEV (reference sequence). The V end was cut by 4 bases, the J end by 2 bases, with 10 bases between.

This rearrangement joins TRBV2 to TRBJ1-1; TRBD1 agrees at 8 bases. Germline loops: CDR1 SNHLY, CDR2 FYNNEI. The V and J ends lost 8 bases and 8 bases, in that order; junction bases with no gene match: 4. This CDR3 is built from 11 residues. The CDR3 sequence is CASYRGREAFF. As DNA, the CDR3 is TGTGCCAGCTACAGGGGGAGAGAAGCTTTCTTT.

The chain links TRBV2 to TRBJ2-5; D might be TRBD2 (5 bases). The V end lost 4 bases, the J end lost 5 bases, and 17 bases lay between the germline ends. CDR3 length: 15 residues. CDR1 is SNHLY, CDR2 FYNNEI, per germline. The CDR3 sequence: CASSVAGLSGETQYF. In nucleotides, the CDR3 is TGTGCCAGCAGTGTTGCAGGCCTTTCGGGGGAGACCCAGTACTTC.

This clone has a single count. The gene calls are TRBV2 and TRBJ2-3, with 10 bases aligning to TRBD2. CDR1 is SNHLY, CDR2 FYNNEI, per germline. The CDR3 length is 15 residues. V was clipped by 6 bases and J by 2 bases; unmatched bases: 5. CDR3 amino acids: CASSRLAGATDTQYF. DNA for the CDR3: TGTGCCAGCAGCCGGCTAGCGGGAGCCACAGATACGCAGTATTTT.

V is TRBV5-1 and J is TRBJ2-2, with 7 bases lining up with TRBD1. The CDR3 has 14 residues. V lost 3 bases and J lost 5; bases outside the gene matches: 4. The germline gives CDR1 SGHRS, CDR2 YFSETQ. This CDR3 reads CASSWSGGTGELFF. For the CDR3, the DNA is TGCGCCAGCAGCTGGTCAGGGGGAACCGGGGAGCTGTTTTTT.

The V gene is TRBV11-2, the J gene TRBJ1-4; D may be TRBD1 (5 bases). This CDR3 has 14 amino acids. Looked up from germline, CDR1 is SGHAT and CDR2 is FQNNGV. V gave up 6 bases and J gave up 6 bases, with 14 bases separating them. As DNA, the CDR3 is TGTGCCAGCAGGAAGTGGGGGAGGGATGAAAAACTGTTTTTT. Protein product: CASRKWGRDEKLFF.

The chain carries TRBV10-3 and TRBJ2-7, with 10 bases lining up with TRBD2. Losses at the gene ends were 6 bases for V and 0 bases for J; bases not matched to a gene: 8. The CDR3 loop spans 16 amino acids. The germline gives CDR1 ENHRY, CDR2 SYGVKD. The CDR3 DNA is TGTGCCATCAGGGCAGCGGGAGGGCCAGTCTCCTACGAGCAGTACTTC. Its protein product is CAIRAAGGPVSYEQYF.

The V gene is TRBV30, the J gene TRBJ2-7, with 8 bases fitting TRBD1. The CDR3 consists of 14 residues. The J segment lost 1 base and the V segment lost 5 bases, leaving 7 bases of the junction unmatched. CDR1 GTSNPN and CDR2 SVGIG come from the germline V gene (reference sequence). The CDR3 region is CAWDRGDGSYEQYF. The CDR3 DNA follows: TGTGCCTGGGACAGGGGAGACGGGTCCTACGAGCAGTACTTC.

The chain uses TRBV7-2 and TRBJ1-5; possible D gene TRBD1, 6 bases. This CDR3 is 13 amino acids long. Germline-derived CDR1 and CDR2 are SGHTA and FQGNSA. Trimming took off 3 bases at V and 6 bases at J, with 9 bases between the two ends. For the CDR3, the DNA is TGTGCCAGCAGCTTTGGGGGCCCTCAGCCCCAGCATTTT. Protein: CASSFGGPQPQHF.

The V call is TRBV7-9, the J call TRBJ1-2; 11 bases are a match to TRBD1. V dropped 1 base and J dropped 6; count of bases not matched to a gene: 4. Germline CDR1 is SEHNR and CDR2 is FQNEAQ (reference sequence). This CDR3 is 15 amino acids long. The CDR3, as DNA: TGTGCCAGCAGCTTAGTACCGGACAGGGGGCATGGCTACACCTTC. Protein product: CASSLVPDRGHGYTF.

The rearrangement uses TRBV28 and TRBJ2-3; 7 positions match TRBD1. J was trimmed by 3 bases and V by 5 bases; bases with no gene match: 8. The CDR3 is made up of 15 amino acids. Germline CDR1 is MDHEN and CDR2 is SYDVKM. As DNA, the CDR3 is TGTGCCAGCAGTCGACAGGGTAGTTTTACAGATACGCAGTATTTT. It specifies CASSRQGSFTDTQYF.

This chain joins TRBV7-6 and TRBJ1-4; TRBD1 might be the D (6 bases). There are 16 residues in the CDR3. The germline V and J ends were trimmed by 2 bases and 8 bases, with 18 bases remaining between them. Germline V gives CDR1 SGHVS, CDR2 FNYEAQ. The CDR3 nucleotides are TGTGCCAGCAGCTTAATGGTCGAGGGGGTTAGCGAAAAACTGTTTTTT. It specifies CASSLMVEGVSEKLFF.

This chain links TRBV28 with TRBJ1-2; D perhaps matches TRBD1 (6 bases). The CDR3 contains 14 residues. Trimming stripped 3 bases from V and 4 bases from J, with 12 bases between. Germline V lookup: CDR1 MDHEN, CDR2 SYDVKM. The CDR3 sequence is CASSFPTGLYGYTF. DNA of the CDR3: TGTGCCAGCAGTTTCCCCACAGGGCTCTATGGCTACACCTTC.

The genes are TRBV14 and TRBJ1-4; tentatively, D is TRBD1 (5 bases). Germline CDR1 SGHDN, CDR2 FVKESK. The CDR3 extends over 13 amino acids. Trimming removed 4 bases at V and 3 bases at J, with 6 bases between. The CDR3 nucleotides read TGTGCCAGCAGCCTAGGGGCTAATGAAAAACTGTTTTTT. This gives the protein CASSLGANEKLFF.

The J gene is TRBJ1-1, the V gene TRBV7-9, with a weak D call TRBD1 (6 bases). V lost 5 bases to trimming and J lost 6 bases, with 16 bases between them. The CDR3 runs 14 residues. Per the germline V gene, CDR1 is SEHNR and CDR2 is FQNEAQ (reference sequence). The CDR3 nucleotides read TGTGCCAGCAGCCACAGGACAGTCGCGGCTGAAGCTTTCTTT. It specifies CASSHRTVAAEAFF.

The chain has TRBV18 and TRBJ2-1, with 10 bases lining up with TRBD2. The CDR3 sequence is 15 residues long. Germline values: CDR1 KGHSH, CDR2 LQKENI. V lost 0 bases to trimming and J lost 9 bases; unmatched junction nucleotides: 5. CDR3 residues: CASSPPSSGRGEQFF. DNA for the CDR3: TGTGCCAGCTCACCACCTTCTAGCGGGAGAGGTGAGCAGTTCTTC.

The table lists this clone with a few counts. The chain is built from TRBV2 and TRBJ2-3; D gene unclear. V shed 2 bases and J shed 6 bases, with 12 bases lying between them. From germline, CDR1 is SNHLY and CDR2 FYNNEI. This CDR3 comprises 14 residues. The CDR3 DNA reads TGTGCCAGCAGTGAATCGCGAGTATACGATACGCAGTATTTT. Amino acid sequence: CASSESRVYDTQYF.